Following are 9 T cell receptor beta chains from one sample sequenced in a study of vaccination and CD4 T cells after COVID-19. The treatment was: roughly 11-day PBMC culture with coronavirus spike peptide pools or control peptides (ViraFEST assay). These receptors have no known antigen. The assay that was used to sequence DNA from cultured CD4+ T cells was the Oncomine TCR Beta short-read assay. TCRdb redid the calling of the PCR reads with MiXCR, one entry per CDR3 protein. The sample has 15,000 to 20,000 distinct CDR3 sequences; around 56% are singletons. The specimen comprised CD4+ T cells from blood, cultured in vitro, sampled before SARS-CoV-2 vaccination. The origin of the receptors is a human donor who had recovered from COVID-19.

This clonotype was picked up a small number of times. J is TRBJ2-2 and V is TRBV7-9; 8 bases are shared with TRBD1. The CDR3 length is 14 residues. The germline V gene has CDR1 SEHNR and CDR2 FQNEAQ (reference sequence). V lost 8 bases to trimming and J lost 3 bases; unmatched junction nucleotides: 5. The CDR3 protein is CASGGQVDTGELFF. The DNA for the CDR3 is TGTGCCAGCGGGGGACAGGTCGACACCGGGGAGCTGTTTTTT.

The chain combines TRBV20-1 with TRBJ1-5; 9 nucleotides line up with TRBD1. V dropped 5 bases and J dropped 6; count of bases not matched to a gene: 5. This CDR3 is built from 13 residues. The V gene's germline CDR1 is DFQATT and CDR2 SNEGSKA (reference sequence). The CDR3 DNA sequence: TGCAGTGCTGGGGACAGGGTTGGTCAGCCCCAGCATTTT. Translating gives CSAGDRVGQPQHF.

This clonotype was detected only a few times. This chain uses TRBV7-9 with TRBJ2-1; D not resolved. Germline V gives CDR1 SEHNR, CDR2 FQNEAQ (reference sequence). The CDR3 totals 10 residues. V lost 5 bases and J lost 7, with 3 bases in between. The CDR3 coding sequence is TGTGCCAGCAGCCCTAATGAGCAGTTCTTC. It is translated as CASSPNEQFF.

This clonotype was seen only a few times. This chain links TRBV10-3 with TRBJ2-3; TRBD2 matches 8 bases. The V segment lost 8 bases and the J segment 4 bases; nucleotides outside the gene matches: 2. Germline V gives CDR1 ENHRY, CDR2 SYGVKD. The CDR3 runs to 12 residues. The CDR3 here is CAIDGGADTQYF. CDR3 DNA sequence: TGTGCCATCGACGGGGGGGCAGATACGCAGTATTTT.

The chain employs TRBV7-9 and TRBJ2-1; TRBD2 aligns across 10 bases. Germline trimming cut 5 bases from V and 6 bases from J; bases unmatched to any gene: 7. This CDR3 region has 15 residues. CDR1 is SEHNR, CDR2 FQNEAQ, per germline (reference sequence). CDR3 nucleotide sequence: TGTGCCAGCAGCAGGCTAGCGGGAGTGGGCAATGAGCAGTTCTTC. Residues: CASSRLAGVGNEQFF.

V gene TRBV19 combines with J gene TRBJ1-1, with TRBD1 matching over 9 bases. The length of the CDR3 is 13 residues. The ends lost 10 bases at V and 2 bases at J; junction bases unmatched: 5. The germline gives CDR1 LNHDA, CDR2 SQIVND (reference sequence). In nucleotides, the CDR3 is TGTGCCACCGAGGGACAGGGAAACACTGAAGCTTTCTTT. It translates to CATEGQGNTEAFF. Full variable domain (remainder filled in from reference TRBV19 and TRBJ1-1): DGGITQSPKYLFRKEGQNVTLSCEQNLNHDAMYWYRQDPGQGLRLIYYSQIVNDFQKGDIAEGYSVSREKKESFPLTVTSAQKNPTAFYLCATEGQGNTEAFFGQGTRLTVV.

This clonotype was seen a single time. The chain links TRBV20-1 to TRBJ2-7, with 9 bases fitting TRBD2. This CDR3 spans 13 amino acids. Germline loops: CDR1 DFQATT, CDR2 SNEGSKA (reference sequence). The ends lost 4 bases at V and 3 bases at J; junction bases unmatched: 4. The CDR3: CSAKLAGHYEQYF. CDR3 sequence (DNA): TGCAGTGCTAAACTAGCGGGCCACTACGAGCAGTACTTC.

This chain connects TRBV20-1 to TRBJ1-5; 7 positions match TRBD1. This CDR3 region has 13 residues. Germline loops: CDR1 DFQATT, CDR2 SNEGSKA (reference sequence). V gave up 5 bases and J gave up 7 bases; unmatched junction bases: 8. In nucleotides, the CDR3 is TGCAGTGCTTTACACAGGGGTGGACAGCCCCAGCATTTT. Protein: CSALHRGGQPQHF.

This chain joins TRBV7-8 and TRBJ2-7; 10 nucleotides align to TRBD2. Unmatched junction bases numbered 9, after V lost 4 bases and J lost 6 bases. The germline CDR1 and CDR2 sequences are SGHVS and FQNEAQ. The CDR3 covers 15 residues. The DNA for the CDR3 is TGTGCCAGCAGCTCCCTAGCGGGAGCGGGGGGCGAGCAGTACTTC. Its translation: CASSSLAGAGGEQYF. The full variable domain, rest sourced from reference TRBV7-8 and TRBJ2-7, is GAGVSQSPRYKVAKRGQDVALRCDPISGHVSLFWYQQALGQGPEFLTYFQNEAQLDKSGLPSDRFFAERPEGSVSTLKIQRTQQEDSAVYLCASSSLAGAGGEQYFGPGTRLTVT.